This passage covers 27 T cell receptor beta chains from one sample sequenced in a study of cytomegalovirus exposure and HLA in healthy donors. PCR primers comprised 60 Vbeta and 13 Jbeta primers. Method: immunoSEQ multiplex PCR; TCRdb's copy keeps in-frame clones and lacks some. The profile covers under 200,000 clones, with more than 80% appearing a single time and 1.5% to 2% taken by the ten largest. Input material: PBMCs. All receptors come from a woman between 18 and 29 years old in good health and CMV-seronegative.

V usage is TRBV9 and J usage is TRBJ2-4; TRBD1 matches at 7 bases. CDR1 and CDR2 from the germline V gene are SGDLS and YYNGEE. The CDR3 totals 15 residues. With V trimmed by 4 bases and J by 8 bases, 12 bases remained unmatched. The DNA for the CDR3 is TGTGCCAGCAGCCCTCAGGGGGACGGCTGGGACATTCAGTACTTC. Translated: CASSPQGDGWDIQYF.

The chain's CDR3 is CASSLELSGGAREQFF. As DNA, the CDR3 is TGCGCCAGCAGCTTGGAGCTTAGCGGGGGGGCGAGGGAGCAGTTCTTC. The chain uses TRBV5-1 and TRBJ2-1; 11 bases line up with TRBD2. The CDR3 sequence is 16 residues long. From germline, CDR1 is SGHRS and CDR2 YFSETQ. The J segment lost 10 bases and the V segment lost 0 bases, leaving 9 bases of the junction unmatched.

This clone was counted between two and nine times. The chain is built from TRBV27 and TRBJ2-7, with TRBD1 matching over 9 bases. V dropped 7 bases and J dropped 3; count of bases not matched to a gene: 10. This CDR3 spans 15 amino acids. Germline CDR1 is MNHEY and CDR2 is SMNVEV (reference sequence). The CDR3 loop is CASKMVTTGGYEQYF. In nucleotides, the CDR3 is TGTGCCAGCAAAATGGTCACGACAGGGGGCTACGAGCAGTACTTC.

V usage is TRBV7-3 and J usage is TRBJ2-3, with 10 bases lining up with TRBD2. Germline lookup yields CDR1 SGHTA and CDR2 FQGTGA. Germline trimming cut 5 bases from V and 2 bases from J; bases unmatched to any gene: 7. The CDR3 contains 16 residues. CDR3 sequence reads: CASSRNLAGDTDTQYF. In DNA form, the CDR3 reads TGTGCCAGCAGCCGTAACCTAGCGGGAGACACAGATACGCAGTATTTT.

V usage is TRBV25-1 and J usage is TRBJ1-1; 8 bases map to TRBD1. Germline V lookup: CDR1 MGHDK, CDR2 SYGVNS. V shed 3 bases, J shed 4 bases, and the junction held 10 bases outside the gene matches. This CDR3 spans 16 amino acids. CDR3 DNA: TGTGCCAGCAGTGATCAGGGGGCGCGACGCGGCACTGAAGCTTTCTTT. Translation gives CASSDQGARRGTEAFF.

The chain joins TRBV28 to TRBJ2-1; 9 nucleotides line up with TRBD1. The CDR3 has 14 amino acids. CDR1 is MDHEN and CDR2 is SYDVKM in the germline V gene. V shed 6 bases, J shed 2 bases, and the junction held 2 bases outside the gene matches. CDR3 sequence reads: CASSTGGAYNEQFF. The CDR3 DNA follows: TGTGCCAGCAGCACAGGGGGCGCCTACAATGAGCAGTTCTTC.

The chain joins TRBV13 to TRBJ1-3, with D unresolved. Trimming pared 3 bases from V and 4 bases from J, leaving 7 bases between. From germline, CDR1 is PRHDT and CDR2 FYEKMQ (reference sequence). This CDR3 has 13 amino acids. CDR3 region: CASSFFVGNTIYF. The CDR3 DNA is TGTGCCAGCAGCTTCTTTGTCGGAAACACCATATATTTT.

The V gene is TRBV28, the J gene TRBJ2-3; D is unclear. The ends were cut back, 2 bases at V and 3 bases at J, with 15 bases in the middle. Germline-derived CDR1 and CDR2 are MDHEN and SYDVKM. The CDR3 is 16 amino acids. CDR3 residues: CASSLRWAGTTDTQYF. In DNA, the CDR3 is TGTGCCAGCAGTTTACGGTGGGCAGGTACAACAGATACGCAGTATTTT.

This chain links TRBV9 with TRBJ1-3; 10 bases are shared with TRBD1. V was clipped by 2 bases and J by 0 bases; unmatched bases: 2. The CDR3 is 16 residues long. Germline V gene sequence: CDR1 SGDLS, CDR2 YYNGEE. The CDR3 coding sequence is TGTGCCAGCAGCGTTGGACAGGGGGACTCTGGAAACACCATATATTTT. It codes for CASSVGQGDSGNTIYF.

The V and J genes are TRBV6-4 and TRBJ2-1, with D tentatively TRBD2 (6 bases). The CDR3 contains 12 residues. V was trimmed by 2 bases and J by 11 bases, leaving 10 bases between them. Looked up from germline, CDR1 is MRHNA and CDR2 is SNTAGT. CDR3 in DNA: TGTGCCAGCAGTGACGGGACTCCAAAGCAGTTCTTC. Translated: CASSDGTPKQFF.

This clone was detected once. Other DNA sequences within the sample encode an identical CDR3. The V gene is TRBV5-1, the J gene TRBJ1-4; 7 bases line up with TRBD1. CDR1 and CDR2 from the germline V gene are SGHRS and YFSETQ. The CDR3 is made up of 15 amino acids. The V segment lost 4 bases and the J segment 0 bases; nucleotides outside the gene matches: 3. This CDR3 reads CASSPQGATNEKLFF. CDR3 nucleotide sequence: TGCGCCAGCAGCCCCCAGGGGGCAACTAATGAAAAACTGTTTTTT.

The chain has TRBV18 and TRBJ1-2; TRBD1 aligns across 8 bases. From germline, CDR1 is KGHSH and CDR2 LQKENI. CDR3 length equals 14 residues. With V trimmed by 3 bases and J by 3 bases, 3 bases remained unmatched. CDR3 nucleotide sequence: TGTGCCAGCTCACCGACAGGGGTGGACTATGGCTACACCTTC. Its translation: CASSPTGVDYGYTF.

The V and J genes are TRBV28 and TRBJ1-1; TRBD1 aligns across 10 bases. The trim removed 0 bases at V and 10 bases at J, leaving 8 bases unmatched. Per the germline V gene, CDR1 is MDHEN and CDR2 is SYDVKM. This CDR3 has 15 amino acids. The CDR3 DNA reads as TGTGCCAGCAGTTTATGGACAGGGGGCTGGTCTTCAGCTTTCTTT. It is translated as CASSLWTGGWSSAFF.

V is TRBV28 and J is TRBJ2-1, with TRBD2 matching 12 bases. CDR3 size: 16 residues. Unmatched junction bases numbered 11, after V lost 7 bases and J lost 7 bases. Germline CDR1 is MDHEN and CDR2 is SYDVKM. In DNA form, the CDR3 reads TGTGCCAGCAATCTTTTCCCGACTAGCGGGAGAAATGAGCAGTTCTTC. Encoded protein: CASNLFPTSGRNEQFF.

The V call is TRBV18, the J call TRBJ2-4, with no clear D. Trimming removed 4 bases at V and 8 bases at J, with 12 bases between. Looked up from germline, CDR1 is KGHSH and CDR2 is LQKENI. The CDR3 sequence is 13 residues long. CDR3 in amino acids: CASSRATVDIQYF. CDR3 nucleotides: TGTGCCAGCTCACGGGCGACCGTCGACATTCAGTACTTC.

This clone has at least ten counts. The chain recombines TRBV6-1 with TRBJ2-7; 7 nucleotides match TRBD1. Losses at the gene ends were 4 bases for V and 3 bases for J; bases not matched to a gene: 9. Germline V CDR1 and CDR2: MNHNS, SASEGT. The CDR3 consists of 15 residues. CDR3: CASSVQQGTIYEQYF. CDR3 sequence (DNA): TGTGCCAGCAGTGTACAACAGGGGACGATCTACGAGCAGTACTTC.

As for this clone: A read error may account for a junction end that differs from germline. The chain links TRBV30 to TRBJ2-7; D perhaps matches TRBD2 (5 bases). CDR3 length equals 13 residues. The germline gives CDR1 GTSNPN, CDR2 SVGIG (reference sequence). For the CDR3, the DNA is TGTGCCTGGAGAGCGGACGTACAAACTCCGAGAGTCTTC. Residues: CAWRADVQTPRVF.

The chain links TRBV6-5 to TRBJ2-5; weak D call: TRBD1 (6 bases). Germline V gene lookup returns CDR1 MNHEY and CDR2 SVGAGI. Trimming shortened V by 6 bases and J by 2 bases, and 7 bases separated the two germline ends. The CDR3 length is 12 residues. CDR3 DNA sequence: TGTGCCAGCAGGACAGGTCAAGAGACCCAGTACTTC. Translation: CASRTGQETQYF.

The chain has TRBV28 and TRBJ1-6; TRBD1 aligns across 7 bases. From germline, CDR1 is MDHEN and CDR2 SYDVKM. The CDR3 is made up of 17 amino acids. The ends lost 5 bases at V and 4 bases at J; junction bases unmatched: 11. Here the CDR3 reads CASSGLGTARYNSPLHF. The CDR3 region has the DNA TGTGCCAGCAGTGGCCTCGGGACAGCTCGATATAATTCACCCCTCCACTTT.

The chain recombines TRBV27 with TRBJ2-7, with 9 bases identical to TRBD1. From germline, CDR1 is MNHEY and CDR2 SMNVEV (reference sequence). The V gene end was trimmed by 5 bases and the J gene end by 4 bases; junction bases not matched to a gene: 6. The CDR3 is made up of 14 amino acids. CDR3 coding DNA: TGTGCCAGCAGTATCGGGACAGGGAATTACGAGCAGTACTTC. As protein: CASSIGTGNYEQYF.

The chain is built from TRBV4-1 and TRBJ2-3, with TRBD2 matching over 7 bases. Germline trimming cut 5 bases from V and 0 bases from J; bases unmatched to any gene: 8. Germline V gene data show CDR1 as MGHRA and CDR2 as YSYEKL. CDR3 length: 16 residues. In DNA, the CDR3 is TGCGCCAGCAGCAGAGCCGCTAGCGGTAGCACAGATACGCAGTATTTT. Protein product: CASSRAASGSTDTQYF.

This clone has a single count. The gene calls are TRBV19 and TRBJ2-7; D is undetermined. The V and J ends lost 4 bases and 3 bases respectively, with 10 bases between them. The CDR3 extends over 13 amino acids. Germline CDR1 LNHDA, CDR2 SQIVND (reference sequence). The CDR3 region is CASSTRLGYEQYF. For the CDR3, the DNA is TGTGCCAGTAGTACCAGGCTTGGCTACGAGCAGTACTTC.

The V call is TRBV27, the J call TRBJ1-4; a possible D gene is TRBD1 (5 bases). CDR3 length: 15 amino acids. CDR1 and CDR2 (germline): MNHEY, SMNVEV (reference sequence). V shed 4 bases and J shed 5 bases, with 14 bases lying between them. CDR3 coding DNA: TGTGCCAGCAGTTGGGGGGGATACTTGAATGAAAAACTGTTTTTT. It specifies CASSWGGYLNEKLFF.

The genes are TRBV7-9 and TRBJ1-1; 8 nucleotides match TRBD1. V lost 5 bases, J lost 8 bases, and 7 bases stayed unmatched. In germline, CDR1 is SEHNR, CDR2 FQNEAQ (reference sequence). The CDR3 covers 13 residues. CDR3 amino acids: CASSPGRDREAFF. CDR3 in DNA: TGTGCCAGCAGCCCTGGGCGGGACAGGGAAGCTTTCTTT.

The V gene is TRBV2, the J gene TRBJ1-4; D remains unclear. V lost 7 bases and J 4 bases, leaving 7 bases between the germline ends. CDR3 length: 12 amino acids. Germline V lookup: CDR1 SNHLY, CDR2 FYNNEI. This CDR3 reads CASMESNEKLFF. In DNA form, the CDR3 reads TGTGCCAGCATGGAGAGTAATGAAAAACTGTTTTTT.

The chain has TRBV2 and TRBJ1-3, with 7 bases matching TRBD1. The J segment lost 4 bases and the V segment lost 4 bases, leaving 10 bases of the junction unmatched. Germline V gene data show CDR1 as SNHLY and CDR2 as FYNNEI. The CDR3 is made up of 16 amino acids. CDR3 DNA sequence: TGTGCCAGCAGTGTCATCCCCGGGACAGCCGGAAACACCATATATTTT. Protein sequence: CASSVIPGTAGNTIYF.

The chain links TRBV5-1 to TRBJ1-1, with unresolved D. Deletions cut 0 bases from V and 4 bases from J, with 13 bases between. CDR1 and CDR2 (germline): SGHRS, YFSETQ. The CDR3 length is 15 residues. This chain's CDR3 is CASSLEVGRATEAFF. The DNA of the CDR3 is TGCGCCAGCAGCTTGGAGGTGGGGAGAGCCACTGAAGCTTTCTTT. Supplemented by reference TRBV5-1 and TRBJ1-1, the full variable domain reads KAGVTQTPRYLIKTRGQQVTLSCSPISGHRSVSWYQQTPGQGLQFLFEYFSETQRNKGNFPGRFSGRQFSNSRSEMNVSTLELGDSALYLCASSLEVGRATEAFFGQGTRLTVV.